This T cell receptor beta chain was obtained from a study of naive CD8 T cells in extremely preterm neonates (dated by TCRdb to about 2017). For the wider study: Sorted naive CD8+ T cells from four age groups (extremely preterm neonates, term neonates, young children and adults) were used in the study to compare TCRbeta CDR3 repertoires.

TCRbeta CDR3 regions were amplified from genomic DNA by a two-step, bias-controlled multiplex PCR. Primers specific for every TRBV and TRBJ gene segment were included in the multiplex PCR. The immunoSEQ Assay was used to generate the TCRbeta repertoire data. Turning to the authors' computational methods: To merge closely related sequences, reads went through filtering and clustering using a relative-frequency ratio and a modified nearest-neighbor algorithm. V, D and J gene assignments for CDR3 sequences followed IMGT annotation. Template counts were corrected for PCR amplification bias and quantified by comparison with synthetic TCR CDR3 analog sequences. Only unique productive sequences, defined as in-frame CDR3 sequences lacking stop codons, were included in the analyses. The immunoSEQ Analyzer software was used to calculate clonality, defined as 1 minus Pielou's evenness, and iChao1 richness. Statistical tests were run in JMP, with either Student's t-test or a non-parametric test chosen according to Shapiro-Wilk normality results. TCRdb mirrors the immuneACCESS table, restricted to in-frame sequences. Some clones are absent from its copies; in checked studies, under half trace to an unresolved V gene, and the reason for the others is unknown. V and J calls plus clone size are reproduced from that table; the DNA served to infer D and trimming. This sample lists 20,000 to 30,000 clones; roughly 88% were detected once. Of the sample, roughly 1% is held by the ten largest clones.

Preterm samples came from several extremely preterm deliveries at 23-27 weeks of gestation. The study left out pregnancies involving fetal demise, active maternal HSV infection or known maternal HIV infection. A FACSAria III cell sorter was used to sort live, Annexin V-negative naive CD8+ T cells (CD3+CD8+CD45RA+CCR7+). Each sample yielded roughly 18,000 to 110,000 sorted naive CD8+ T cells. Preassembled standardized sampling kits were used to collect mixed venous-arterial cord blood. Cord blood was kept at room temperature and processed within 4 hours of collection. Ficoll-Paque density gradient centrifugation was used to isolate mononuclear cells from diluted blood. Mononuclear cells were cryopreserved in roughly 10% DMSO with about 90% FBS and stored long term at -150°C before sorting. After thawing, the cells were stained with Annexin V and with antibodies against CD3, CD8, CCR7 and CD45RA. Genomic DNA was extracted from snap-frozen sorted cell pellets with the DNeasy Blood and Tissue Kit.

As for this clone: The clone's antigen remains unknown. Qualities for individual bases were not recorded, and no much larger clone is one base off.

V and J lose 2 bases and 5 bases, and a span of 7 bases separates them. CDR1 and CDR2 are drawn from the germline V gene: MNHEY, SVGAGI. The CDR3, from cysteine to phenylalanine, totals 13 residues. Only the CDR3 DNA stays, 39 bases, in frame from base 1. Overall study results and their limits: Compared with the older groups, preterm CDR3s were shorter and closer to germline, carrying fewer N additions and showing less junctional trimming. Among the limitations the authors pointed out were a small sample size and productive template counts that varied across preterm samples. Prospective longitudinal studies of preterm and term neonates were called for by the authors so that T cell development could be tracked within individuals. A higher proportion of shared CDR3 nucleotide sequences was found in preterm neonates (2.7%) than in term neonates (about 0.4%), young children (around 0.03%) and adults (approximately 0.01%). Preterm neonates showed significantly lower iChao1 richness than every other age group (p < 0.05) along with an even clone distribution, indicating a less rich repertoire.

The sequenced material came from naive CD8+ T cells from cord blood. This receptor chain uses TRBV6-5 and TRBJ2-1, with an unclear D gene assignment. The receptor was isolated from a boy who was born preterm. The CDR3 protein sequence reads: CASSYIPDNEQFF. The sequenced DNA is TGTGCCAGCAGTTACATCCCAGACAATGAGCAGTTCTTC.